Reported below is one T cell receptor beta chain. Its antigen is currently unknown. The sample belongs to a study of long-term antiretroviral therapy in people with HIV. Findings and caveats of the study: Even long-term ART left TRB diversity below transplant donor controls, despite gains.

The libraries were made with immunoSEQ v3.0 at survey level. Sequenced by immunoSEQ multiplex PCR; TCRdb stores in-frame clones only, minus some. The sample yields tens of thousands of clones, roughly 76% seen once. The CDR3 is 15 residues long. Trimming took 0 bases from V and 2 from J, leaving 8 bases between them. The germline V gene has CDR1 MNHNY and CDR2 SVGAGI (reference sequence). This TCR was recovered from a woman aged 40 to 55 with HIV. V is TRBV6-6 and J is TRBJ1-5; no firm D call. Specimen: unsorted PBMCs, collected 1.1 years before starting antiretroviral therapy. The CDR3 DNA follows: TGTGCCAGCAGTTACTCGATCCAGGGCAATCAGCCCCAGCATTTT. Its protein product is CASSYSIQGNQPQHF.